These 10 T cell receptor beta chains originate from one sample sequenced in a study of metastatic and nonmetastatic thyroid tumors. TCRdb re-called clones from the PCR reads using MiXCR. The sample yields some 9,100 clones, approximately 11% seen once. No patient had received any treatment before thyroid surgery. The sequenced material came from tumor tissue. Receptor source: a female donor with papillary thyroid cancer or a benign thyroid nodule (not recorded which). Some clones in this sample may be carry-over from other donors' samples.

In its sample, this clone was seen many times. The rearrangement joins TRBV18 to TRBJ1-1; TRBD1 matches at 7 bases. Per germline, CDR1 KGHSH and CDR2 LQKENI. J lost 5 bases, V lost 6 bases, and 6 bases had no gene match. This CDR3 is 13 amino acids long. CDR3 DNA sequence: TGTGCCAGCTCCACGACAGGGCAAACTGAAGCTTTCTTT. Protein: CASSTTGQTEAFF.

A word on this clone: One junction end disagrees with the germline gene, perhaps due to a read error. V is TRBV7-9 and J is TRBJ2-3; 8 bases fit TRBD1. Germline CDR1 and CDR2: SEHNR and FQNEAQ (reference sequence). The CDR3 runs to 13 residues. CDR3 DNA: TGTGCCAGCAGCTTAGCTCCGACAGGGGTCCTCCGTTTT. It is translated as CASSLAPTGVLRF.

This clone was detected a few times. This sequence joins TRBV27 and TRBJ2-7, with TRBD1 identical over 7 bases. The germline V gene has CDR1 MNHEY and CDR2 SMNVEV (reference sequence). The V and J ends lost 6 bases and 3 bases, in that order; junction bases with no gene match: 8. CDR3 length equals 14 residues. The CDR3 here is CASSYRGPIYEQYF. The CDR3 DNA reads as TGTGCCAGCAGCTACAGGGGACCCATCTACGAGCAGTACTTC.

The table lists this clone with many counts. Written as DNA, the CDR3 is TGTGCCAGTTCAGGGGATTTCTCCTACAATGAGCAGTTCTTC. It translates to CASSGDFSYNEQFF. This rearrangement joins TRBV25-1 to TRBJ2-1; weak D call: TRBD1 (6 bases). The germline gives CDR1 MGHDK, CDR2 SYGVNS. The CDR3 runs 14 residues. V dropped 9 bases and J dropped 0 bases, with 12 bases sitting between them.

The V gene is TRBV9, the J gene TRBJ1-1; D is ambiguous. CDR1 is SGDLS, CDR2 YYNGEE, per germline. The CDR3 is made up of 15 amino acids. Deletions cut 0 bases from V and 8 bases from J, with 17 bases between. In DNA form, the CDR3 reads TGTGCCAGCAGCGTAGAGGGCATGGGATCGGCCGAAGCTTTCTTT. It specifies CASSVEGMGSAEAFF.

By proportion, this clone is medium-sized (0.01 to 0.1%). The CDR3 reads CASSTRGQRGDTQYF. The CDR3 nucleotides read TGTGCCAGTAGTACGAGGGGGCAACGCGGTGATACGCAGTATTTT. The chain carries TRBV19 and TRBJ2-3; 7 bases fit TRBD1. Germline trimming cut 4 bases from V and 6 bases from J; bases unmatched to any gene: 10. CDR1 is LNHDA and CDR2 is SQIVND in the germline V gene (reference sequence). The CDR3 has 15 residues.

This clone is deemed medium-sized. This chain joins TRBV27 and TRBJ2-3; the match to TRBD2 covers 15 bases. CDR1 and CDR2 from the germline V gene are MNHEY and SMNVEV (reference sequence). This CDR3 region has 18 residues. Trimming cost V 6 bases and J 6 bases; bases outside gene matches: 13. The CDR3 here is CASSPRTSGRDGRDTQYF. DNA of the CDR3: TGTGCCAGCAGCCCCCGGACTAGCGGGAGGGATGGCCGCGATACGCAGTATTTT.

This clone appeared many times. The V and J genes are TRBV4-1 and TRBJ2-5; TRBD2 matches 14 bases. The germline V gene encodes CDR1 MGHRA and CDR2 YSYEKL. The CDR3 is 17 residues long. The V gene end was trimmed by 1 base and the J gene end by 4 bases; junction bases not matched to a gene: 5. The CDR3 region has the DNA TGCGCCAGCAGCCAAGCTCGACTAGCGGGAGGGCCAGAGACCCAGTACTTC. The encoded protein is CASSQARLAGGPETQYF.

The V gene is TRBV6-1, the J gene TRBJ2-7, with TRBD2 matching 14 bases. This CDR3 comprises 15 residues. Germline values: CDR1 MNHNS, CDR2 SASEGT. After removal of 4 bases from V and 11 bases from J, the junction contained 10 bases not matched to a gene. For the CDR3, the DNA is TGTGCCAGCAGTGCAGGGACTAGCGGGAGTCAGGTAAAGTACGTC. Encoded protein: CASSAGTSGSQVKYV.

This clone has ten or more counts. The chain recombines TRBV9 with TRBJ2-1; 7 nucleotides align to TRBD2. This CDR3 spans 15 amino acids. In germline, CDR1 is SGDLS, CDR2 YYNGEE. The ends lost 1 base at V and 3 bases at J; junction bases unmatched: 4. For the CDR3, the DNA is TGTGCCAGCAGCGTAAGCGGGATAAGCTACAATGAGCAGTTCTTC. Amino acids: CASSVSGISYNEQFF.